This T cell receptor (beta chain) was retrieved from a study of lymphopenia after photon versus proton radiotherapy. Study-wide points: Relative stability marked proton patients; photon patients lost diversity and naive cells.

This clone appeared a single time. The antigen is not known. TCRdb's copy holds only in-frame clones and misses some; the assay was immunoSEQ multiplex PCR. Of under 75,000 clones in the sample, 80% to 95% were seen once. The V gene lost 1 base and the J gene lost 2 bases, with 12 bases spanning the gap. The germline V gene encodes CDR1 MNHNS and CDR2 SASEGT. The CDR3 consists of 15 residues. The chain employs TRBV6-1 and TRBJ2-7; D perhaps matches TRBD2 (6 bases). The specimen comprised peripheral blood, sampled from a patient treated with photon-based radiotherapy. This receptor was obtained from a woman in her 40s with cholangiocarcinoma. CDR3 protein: CASSEGGGTPYEQYF. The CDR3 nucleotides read TGTGCCAGCAGTGAAGGAGGCGGGACCCCCTACGAGCAGTACTTC.